This TCR beta chain originates from a study of beta chain features in type 1 diabetes. Study results and limitations: TCRB CDR3 length was moderately but significantly reduced in all four CD4+ subsets of Type 1 diabetes patients.

The authors reverse transcribed all of the isolated RNA, so sequencing captured expressed TCRB transcripts. Assay used: immunoSEQ multiplex PCR; TCRdb lists only in-frame clones, some missing. The data show roughly 260,000 clones, roughly 22% seen once. The table lists this clone with a few counts. Its matching antigen is unknown. Germline CDR1 reads MNHEY; CDR2 reads SVGAGI. This CDR3 spans 14 amino acids. V was clipped by 5 bases and J by 8 bases; unmatched bases: 6. The chain uses TRBV6-5 and TRBJ2-4, with TRBD1 matching over 10 bases. The sequence came from a middle-aged woman with type 1 diabetes. Input material: naive CD4+ T cells from blood. The CDR3 DNA reads as TGTGCCAGCAGTCAGACAGGGGGCAACGACATTCAGTACTTC. Protein product: CASSQTGGNDIQYF.